These 13 T cell receptor beta chains originate from one sample sequenced in a study of T cells in Graves' hyperthyroidism and ophthalmopathy. What was amplified from RNA transcripts were TCR beta CDR3 regions. When the TCR CDR3 underwent first-round RT-PCR, the HTBI primer set was used. Each CDR3 protein is one row after TCRdb ran MiXCR on the multiplex PCR reads. This repertoire shows approximately 400,000 distinct CDR3 sequences, approximately 14% found once; its top ten account for approximately 10%. Sequencing used blood. The receptors stem from a woman aged 55 to 70 with Graves' hyperthyroidism.

This clonotype was picked up a small number of times. The V call is TRBV12-5, the J call TRBJ1-1, with D unclear. V lost 0 bases and J lost 3, with 8 bases in between. CDR3 size: 14 residues. CDR1 and CDR2 from the germline V gene are LGHNT and FRNRAP. CDR3 sequence reads: CASGLVPGYTEAFF. Written as DNA, the CDR3 is TGTGCTAGTGGTTTGGTCCCGGGATACACTGAAGCTTTCTTT.

The rearrangement uses TRBV27 and TRBJ1-5, with 8 bases identical to TRBD1. The CDR3 extends over 14 amino acids. Germline CDR1 reads MNHEY; CDR2 reads SMNVEV (reference sequence). Germline trimming cut 4 bases from V and 7 bases from J; bases unmatched to any gene: 6. Written as DNA, the CDR3 is TGTGCCAGCAGTTCCCGACAGGGGCAACAGCCCCAGCATTTT. The encoded protein is CASSSRQGQQPQHF.

This clonotype occurred many times. This chain uses TRBV29-1 with TRBJ1-5, with D tentatively TRBD1 (5 bases). The CDR3 runs 14 residues. The germline CDR1 and CDR2 sequences are SQVTM and ANQGSEA. Trimming removed 4 bases at V and 3 bases at J, with 13 bases between. The CDR3 DNA reads TGCAGCGTTGTAATCGGACACGCCAATCAGCCCCAGCATTTT. The encoded protein is CSVVIGHANQPQHF.

This clonotype was observed at least ten times. The rearrangement uses TRBV11-2 and TRBJ2-4; 7 bases fit TRBD2. J lost 8 bases, V lost 4 bases, and 14 bases had no gene match. This CDR3 comprises 16 residues. The germline V gene encodes CDR1 SGHAT and CDR2 FQNNGV. This chain's CDR3 is CASSSTGEGAGDIQYF. The CDR3 nucleotides read TGTGCCAGCAGCTCGACCGGGGAGGGCGCGGGGGACATTCAGTACTTC.

The genes are TRBV4-1 and TRBJ1-6; D is uncertain. Germline V CDR1 and CDR2: MGHRA, YSYEKL. The length of the CDR3 is 17 residues. The ends were cut back, 4 bases at V and 7 bases at J, with 20 bases in the middle. The CDR3 spells CASSPDLGRGPNSPLHF. The CDR3 DNA follows: TGCGCCAGCAGCCCTGACCTAGGCAGAGGTCCGAATTCACCCCTCCACTTT.

This clonotype was observed many times. The chain has TRBV28 and TRBJ1-2; D remains ambiguous. CDR1 and CDR2 (germline): MDHEN, SYDVKM. This CDR3 spans 14 amino acids. The V end lost 2 bases, the J end lost 6 bases, and 13 bases lay between the germline ends. CDR3 sequence (DNA): TGTGCCAGCAGTTTAGTACACGCCGGGGATGGCTACACCTTC. Its protein product is CASSLVHAGDGYTF.

This clonotype was seen ten or more times. The chain couples TRBV11-3 to TRBJ2-5; 8 nucleotides match TRBD2. Unmatched junction bases numbered 8, after V lost 3 bases and J lost 5 bases. Germline V gene sequence: CDR1 SGHNT, CDR2 YENEEA. The CDR3 spans 15 residues. CDR3 sequence: CASSFSLAGWETQYF. CDR3 DNA: TGTGCCAGCAGCTTTTCCCTAGCGGGTTGGGAGACCCAGTACTTC.

This clonotype was picked up many times. The gene calls are TRBV7-9 and TRBJ1-5; D is uncertain. CDR1 SEHNR and CDR2 FQNEAQ come from the germline V gene (reference sequence). V was clipped by 1 base and J by 1 base, with 8 bases between them. This CDR3 region has 15 residues. The CDR3 nucleotides read TGTGCCAGCAGCTTAGGAGGTCACAGCAATCAGCCCCAGCATTTT. Translated, it gives CASSLGGHSNQPQHF.

This clonotype has only a few counts. V usage is TRBV2 and J usage is TRBJ1-4, with D unclear. CDR3 length: 14 amino acids. Trimming removed 6 bases at V and 3 bases at J, with 11 bases between. In germline, CDR1 is SNHLY, CDR2 FYNNEI. The chain's CDR3 is CASSPVSANEKLFF. The CDR3 DNA follows: TGTGCCAGCAGCCCGGTTTCAGCTAATGAAAAACTGTTTTTT.

This clonotype was seen repeatedly, ten times or more. The chain has TRBV30 and TRBJ1-2; no definite D call. Germline CDR1 reads GTSNPN; CDR2 reads SVGIG (reference sequence). The CDR3 spans 12 residues. V was clipped by 4 bases and J by 8 bases, with 14 bases between them. The chain's CDR3 is CAWKSFKAGYTF. CDR3 DNA sequence: TGTGCCTGGAAAAGCTTTAAGGCGGGCTACACCTTC.

This clonotype was observed at least ten times. This chain joins TRBV28 and TRBJ2-7; D is undetermined. Trimming took off 5 bases at V and 3 bases at J, with 17 bases between the two ends. The CDR3 length is 15 residues. The germline V gene has CDR1 MDHEN and CDR2 SYDVKM. In nucleotides, the CDR3 is TGTGCCAGCAGTCTATACTCACGCGGAAACTACGAGCAGTACTTC. This codes for CASSLYSRGNYEQYF.

This clonotype was counted many times. This rearrangement joins TRBV20-1 to TRBJ2-5; TRBD1 agrees at 9 bases. V lost 6 bases and J lost 5; bases outside the gene matches: 10. Germline loops: CDR1 DFQATT, CDR2 SNEGSKA (reference sequence). The CDR3 is 14 residues long. CDR3 residues: CSAKPGQGWETQYF. CDR3 DNA sequence: TGCAGTGCAAAACCCGGACAGGGGTGGGAGACCCAGTACTTC.

In this sample, this clonotype turned up many times. The rearrangement uses TRBV3-1 and TRBJ2-3; D is uncertain. CDR3 size: 14 residues. Between the trimmed V and J ends, which lost 6 bases and 1 base, there was a span of 11 bases. From germline, CDR1 is LGHDT and CDR2 YNNKEL (reference sequence). The CDR3 DNA reads TGTGCCAGCAGTTTAGCTGGGGGCACAGATACGCAGTATTTT. Its protein is CASSLAGGTDTQYF.